Below are 12 T cell receptor beta chains sequenced from a single sample in a study of shared clonotypes between healthy human individuals. Method: immunoSEQ multiplex PCR; TCRdb's copy keeps in-frame clones and lacks some. The sample holds more than 2,000,000 clones; around 94% are singletons and the top ten take roughly 0.13%. The sequenced material came from naive CD4+ T cells sorted from blood. Indicated subset: CD45RA+ positively selected. The receptors were sampled from a man aged 18 to 29 in good health.

This chain links TRBV19 with TRBJ2-1; D not resolved. CDR1 is LNHDA, CDR2 SQIVND, per germline (reference sequence). Between the trimmed V and J ends, which lost 5 bases and 0 bases, there was a span of 11 bases. This CDR3 comprises 15 residues. In nucleotides, the CDR3 is TGTGCCAGTAGTGATAGGCCCGGCTCCTACAATGAGCAGTTCTTC. It translates to CASSDRPGSYNEQFF. Full variable domain (remainder filled in from reference TRBV19 and TRBJ2-1): DGGITQSPKYLFRKEGQNVTLSCEQNLNHDAMYWYRQDPGQGLRLIYYSQIVNDFQKGDIAEGYSVSREKKESFPLTVTSAQKNPTAFYLCASSDRPGSYNEQFFGPGTRLTVL.

The V and J genes are TRBV5-1 and TRBJ1-6; D not resolved. Germline V gene sequence: CDR1 SGHRS, CDR2 YFSETQ. The CDR3 contains 15 residues. The germline V and J ends were trimmed by 0 bases and 6 bases, with 10 bases remaining between them. CDR3: CASSLGMQSNSPLHF. The CDR3 coding sequence is TGCGCCAGCAGCTTGGGGATGCAGAGTAATTCACCCCTCCACTTT. Supplemented by reference TRBV5-1 and TRBJ1-6, the full variable domain reads KAGVTQTPRYLIKTRGQQVTLSCSPISGHRSVSWYQQTPGQGLQFLFEYFSETQRNKGNFPGRFSGRQFSNSRSEMNVSTLELGDSALYLCASSLGMQSNSPLHFGNGTRLTVT.

V and J are TRBV11-3 and TRBJ2-2; 7 bases are a match to TRBD2. The CDR3 loop spans 16 amino acids. The ends lost 1 base at V and 1 base at J; junction bases unmatched: 3. From germline, CDR1 is SGHNT and CDR2 YENEEA. Here the CDR3 reads CASSLGGTMNTGELFF. CDR3 coding DNA: TGTGCCAGCAGCTTAGGCGGGACTATGAACACCGGGGAGCTGTTTTTT.

About this clone itself: Additional DNA sequences in this sample encode the identical CDR3. The rearrangement joins TRBV18 to TRBJ2-5; D might be TRBD2 (5 bases). Deletions cut 3 bases from V and 5 bases from J, with 13 bases between. Per the germline V gene, CDR1 is KGHSH and CDR2 is LQKENI. This CDR3 is 14 amino acids long. The CDR3 is CASSPLGGGETQYF. In nucleotides, the CDR3 is TGTGCCAGCTCACCCCTAGGCGGCGGGGAGACCCAGTACTTC.

The V call is TRBV20-1, the J call TRBJ2-1; D is unclear. Trimming removed 6 bases at V and 10 bases at J, with 13 bases between. Germline CDR1 DFQATT, CDR2 SNEGSKA (reference sequence). The length of the CDR3 is 11 residues. The CDR3 coding sequence is TGCAGTGCCCCTACGTCGCGGGAGCAGTTCTTC. As protein: CSAPTSREQFF.

V gene TRBV19 combines with J gene TRBJ2-2; D tentatively fits TRBD1 or TRBD2 (5 bases each). Germline assignment: CDR1 LNHDA and CDR2 SQIVND (reference sequence). The CDR3 covers 16 residues. Trimming cost V 3 bases and J 1 base, with 12 bases left between them. The CDR3 here is CASSMFGALNTGELFF. Written as DNA, the CDR3 is TGTGCCAGTAGTATGTTCGGGGCCCTGAACACCGGGGAGCTGTTTTTT.

The J gene is TRBJ1-2, the V gene TRBV5-6, with 7 bases that match TRBD1. The CDR3 spans 16 residues. V was clipped by 3 bases and J by 4 bases; unmatched bases: 12. Germline V gene lookup returns CDR1 SGHDT and CDR2 YYEEEE. The CDR3 reads CASSSYYFSGGYGYTF. CDR3 in DNA: TGTGCCAGCAGCTCGTATTATTTTTCAGGGGGCTATGGCTACACCTTC. Full variable domain (rest looked up from reference TRBV5-6 and TRBJ1-2): DAGVTQSPTHLIKTRGQQVTLRCSPKSGHDTVSWYQQALGQGPQFIFQYYEEEERQRGNFPDRFSGHQFPNYSSELNVNALLLGDSALYLCASSSYYFSGGYGYTFGSGTRLTVV.

This clone was seen only once. The sample holds other DNA sequences that translate to the same CDR3. The chain recombines TRBV5-1 with TRBJ2-6; no clear D. CDR1 SGHRS and CDR2 YFSETQ come from the germline V gene. Trimming took off 0 bases at V and 0 bases at J, with 4 bases between the two ends. The CDR3 loop spans 15 amino acids. CDR3 residues: CASSLEASGANVLTF. The CDR3 nucleotides are TGCGCCAGCAGCTTGGAAGCCTCTGGGGCCAACGTCCTGACTTTC. The full variable domain, rest sourced from reference TRBV5-1 and TRBJ2-6, is KAGVTQTPRYLIKTRGQQVTLSCSPISGHRSVSWYQQTPGQGLQFLFEYFSETQRNKGNFPGRFSGRQFSNSRSEMNVSTLELGDSALYLCASSLEASGANVLTFGAGSRLTVL.

In the case of this clone: Other nucleotide sequences from this sample produce the same CDR3. The chain has TRBV5-1 and TRBJ2-3, with a tentative D call TRBD1 (5 bases). The germline gives CDR1 SGHRS, CDR2 YFSETQ. The CDR3 length is 14 residues. Trimming stripped 0 bases from V and 6 bases from J, with 11 bases between. CDR3 residues: CASSLDGSGDTQYF. CDR3 in DNA: TGCGCCAGCAGCTTGGACGGTTCAGGGGATACGCAGTATTTT.

The gene calls are TRBV4-3 and TRBJ2-5, with 8 bases lining up with TRBD2. Germline-derived CDR1 and CDR2 are LGHNA and YSLEER. J was trimmed by 4 bases and V by 4 bases; bases with no gene match: 14. The CDR3 is 17 residues long. CDR3 region: CASSPLIGPRGGETQYF. The CDR3 DNA is TGCGCCAGCAGCCCCCTGATTGGCCCTCGGGGGGGAGAGACCCAGTACTTC.

The J gene is TRBJ2-5, the V gene TRBV19, with a tentative D call TRBD1 (7 bases). This CDR3 has 14 residues. Deletions cut 3 bases from V and 2 bases from J, with 10 bases between. Germline V gene sequence: CDR1 LNHDA, CDR2 SQIVND (reference sequence). The CDR3 region is CASSMTGTQETQYF. CDR3 nucleotides: TGTGCCAGTAGTATGACAGGGACTCAAGAGACCCAGTACTTC.

Written as DNA, the CDR3 is TGTGCCAGCAGCTTGACAGGGGGCGTTTACGAGCAGTACTTC. Its translation: CASSLTGGVYEQYF. The chain combines TRBV11-2 with TRBJ2-7, with 10 positions matching TRBD1. Germline assignment: CDR1 SGHAT and CDR2 FQNNGV. After removal of 3 bases from V and 4 bases from J, the junction contained 3 bases not matched to a gene. This CDR3 has 14 residues.